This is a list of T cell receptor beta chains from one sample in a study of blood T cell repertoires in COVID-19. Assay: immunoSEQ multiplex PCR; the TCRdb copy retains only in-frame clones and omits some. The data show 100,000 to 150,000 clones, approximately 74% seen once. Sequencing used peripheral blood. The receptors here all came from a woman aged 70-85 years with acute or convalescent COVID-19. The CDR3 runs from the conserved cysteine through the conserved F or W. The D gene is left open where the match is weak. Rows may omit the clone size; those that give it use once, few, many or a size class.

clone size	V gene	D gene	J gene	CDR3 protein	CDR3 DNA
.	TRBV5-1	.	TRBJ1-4	CASSLDTVTEKLFF	TGCGCCAGCAGCTTGGACACAGTGACCGAAAAACTGTTTTTT
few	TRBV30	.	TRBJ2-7	CAWSFLGGEQYF	TGTGCCTGGTCTTTTCTAGGAGGGGAGCAGTACTTC
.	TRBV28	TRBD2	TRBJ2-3	CASSLGGIHTDTQYF	TGTGCCAGCAGTTTGGGGGGGATCCACACAGATACGCAGTATTTT
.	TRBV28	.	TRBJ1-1	CASSTEFFEAFF	TGTGCCAGCAGCACAGAGTTCTTTGAAGCTTTCTTT
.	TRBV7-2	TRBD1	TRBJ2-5	CASSFDRGRETQYF	TGTGCCAGCAGCTTCGACAGGGGCAGAGAGACCCAGTACTTC
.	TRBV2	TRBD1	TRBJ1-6	CASRLRTGMDSPLHF	TGTGCCAGCCGCTTAAGGACAGGGATGGATTCACCCCTCCACTTT
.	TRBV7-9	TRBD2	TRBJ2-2	CASSRTSTLTGELFF	TGTGCCAGCAGCCGGACTAGCACTTTGACCGGGGAGCTGTTTTTT
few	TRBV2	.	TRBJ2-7	CASSAQAGAYEQYF	TGTGCCAGCAGTGCCCAAGCGGGCGCCTACGAGCAGTACTTC
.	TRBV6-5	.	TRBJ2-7	CASLQDLSYEQYF	TGTGCCAGCCTCCAGGATCTTTCCTACGAGCAGTACTTC
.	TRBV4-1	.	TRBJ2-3	CASSQDPWGLTDTQYF	TGCGCCAGCAGCCAAGATCCTTGGGGGCTCACAGATACGCAGTATTTT
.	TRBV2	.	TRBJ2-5	CASSERGLGGETQYF	TGTGCCAGCAGTGAAAGAGGGCTAGGTGGCGAGACCCAGTACTTC
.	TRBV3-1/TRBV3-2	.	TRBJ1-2	CASSGPGGDYGYTF	TGTGCCAGCAGCGGTCCGGGGGGAGACTATGGCTACACCTTC
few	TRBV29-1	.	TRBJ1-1	CSVDGAGMNTEAFF	TGCAGCGTTGATGGGGCAGGGATGAACACTGAAGCTTTCTTT
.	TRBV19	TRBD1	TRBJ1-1	CASSAGTGGHTEAFF	TGTGCCAGTAGTGCCGGGACAGGGGGCCACACTGAAGCTTTCTTT
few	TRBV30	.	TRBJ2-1	CAWVSTRAGGSYNEQFF	TGTGCCTGGGTCTCGACCCGGGCAGGGGGGTCCTACAATGAGCAGTTCTTC
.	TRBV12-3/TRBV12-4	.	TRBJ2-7	CASTDSSSYEQYF	TGTGCCAGCACGGACAGCAGCTCCTACGAGCAGTACTTC
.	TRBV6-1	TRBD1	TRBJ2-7	CASSEGQGAYEQYF	TGTGCCAGCAGTGAGGGACAGGGGGCCTACGAGCAGTACTTC
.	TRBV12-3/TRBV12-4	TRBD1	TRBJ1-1	CASSLTGVGEAFF	TGTGCCAGCAGTTTGACAGGGGTTGGCGAAGCTTTCTTT
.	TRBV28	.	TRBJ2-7	CASSRRLGTYEQYF	TGTGCCAGCAGCCGACGACTAGGGACCTACGAGCAGTACTTC
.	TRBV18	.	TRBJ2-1	CASSPLRVYNEQFF	TGTGCCAGCTCACCCCTACGGGTCTACAATGAGCAGTTCTTC
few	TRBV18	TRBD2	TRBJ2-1	CASSPRLTSGSIDEQFF	TGTGCCAGCTCACCACGTCTGACTAGCGGGAGTATCGATGAGCAGTTCTTC
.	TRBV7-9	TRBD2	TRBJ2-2	CASSTVGQKRTSANTGELFF	TGTGCCAGCAGCACAGTAGGACAGAAAAGGACTAGCGCGAACACCGGGGAGCTGTTTTTT
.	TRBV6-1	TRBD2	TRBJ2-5	CASSARLAATQETQYF	TGTGCCAGCAGTGCCCGACTAGCGGCGACCCAAGAGACCCAGTACTTC
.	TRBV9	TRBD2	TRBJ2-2	CASSGLASDGELFF	TGTGCCAGCAGCGGACTAGCTAGTGACGGGGAGCTGTTTTTT
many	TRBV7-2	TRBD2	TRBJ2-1	CASSLAGSSGGYNEQFF	TGTGCCAGCAGCTTAGCGGGTAGTAGCGGGGGGTACAATGAGCAGTTCTTC
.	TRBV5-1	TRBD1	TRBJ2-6	CASSSATGANVLTF	TGCGCCAGCAGCTCGGCGACAGGGGCCAACGTCTTGACTTTC
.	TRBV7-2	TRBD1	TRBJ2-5	CASSLWGQGIETQYF	TGTGCCAGCAGCCTATGGGGACAGGGAATAGAGACCCAGTACTTC